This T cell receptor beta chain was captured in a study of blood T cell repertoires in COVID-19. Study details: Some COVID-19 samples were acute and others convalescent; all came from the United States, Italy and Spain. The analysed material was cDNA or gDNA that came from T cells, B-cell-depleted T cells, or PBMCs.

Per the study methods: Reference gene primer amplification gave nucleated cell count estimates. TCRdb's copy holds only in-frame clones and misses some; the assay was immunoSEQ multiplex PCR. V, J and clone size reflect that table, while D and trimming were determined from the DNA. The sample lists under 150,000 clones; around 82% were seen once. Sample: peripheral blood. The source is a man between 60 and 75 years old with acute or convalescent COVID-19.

CDR3 residues: CASSMGGLANEQYF. The CDR3 DNA is TGTGCCAGTAGTATGGGCGGACTAGCGAACGAGCAGTACTTC. The chain combines TRBV19 with TRBJ2-7, with 9 bases fitting TRBD2. V lost 3 bases to trimming and J lost 5 bases; unmatched junction nucleotides: 5. CDR1 and CDR2 from the germline V gene are LNHDA and SQIVND (reference sequence). The CDR3 covers 14 residues.